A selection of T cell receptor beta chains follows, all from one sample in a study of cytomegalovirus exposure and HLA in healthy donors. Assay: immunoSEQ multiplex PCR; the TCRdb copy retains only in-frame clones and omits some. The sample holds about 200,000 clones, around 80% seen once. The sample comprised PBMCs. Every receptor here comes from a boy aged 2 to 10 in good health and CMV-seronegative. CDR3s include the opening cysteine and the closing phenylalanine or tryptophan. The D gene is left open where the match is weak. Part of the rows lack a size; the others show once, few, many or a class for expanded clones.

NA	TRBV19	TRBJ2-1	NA	TGTGCCAGTAGTATCGAGACACACTCCTACAATGAGCAGTTCTTC	CASSIETHSYNEQFF
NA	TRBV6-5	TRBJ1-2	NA	TGTGCCAGCAGTTACGCAGGGGAGGGTGTCTATGGCTACACCTTC	CASSYAGEGVYGYTF
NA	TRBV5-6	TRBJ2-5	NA	TGTGCCAGCAGCTTGAATCAGTACCAAGAGACCCAGTACTTC	CASSLNQYQETQYF
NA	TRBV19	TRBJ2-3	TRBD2	TGTGCCAGTAGTATAGCGGGGGGGGCCGCAGATACGCAGTATTTT	CASSIAGGAADTQYF
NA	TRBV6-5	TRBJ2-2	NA	TGTGCCAGCAGTTACTCGACAGTCACCGGGGAGCTGTTTTTT	CASSYSTVTGELFF
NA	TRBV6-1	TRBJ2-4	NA	TGTGCCAGCAGTGAAGCGCGTAGAAACATTCAGTACTTC	CASSEARRNIQYF
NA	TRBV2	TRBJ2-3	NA	TGTGCCACCCAAGCGGTCGATACGCAGTATTTT	CATQAVDTQYF
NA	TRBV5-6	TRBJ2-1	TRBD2	TGTGCCAGCAGCTATAGGACTAGCGGGGCCGGATACAATGAGCAGTTCTTC	CASSYRTSGAGYNEQFF
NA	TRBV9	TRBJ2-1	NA	TGTGCCAGCAGCGTAGACAGGCACAATGAGCAGTTCTTC	CASSVDRHNEQFF
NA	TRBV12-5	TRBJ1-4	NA	TGTGCTAGTGAACCTACAGGGCAGGGGGAAAAACTGTTTTTT	CASEPTGQGEKLFF
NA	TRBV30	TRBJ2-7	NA	TGTGCCTGGAGTGTATTGGGGGGGGACATCGAGCAGTACTTC	CAWSVLGGDIEQYF
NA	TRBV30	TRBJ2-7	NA	TGTGCCTGGAGGTCCCGGGGCTCCTACGAGCAGTACTTC	CAWRSRGSYEQYF
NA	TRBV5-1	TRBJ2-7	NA	TGCGCCAGCAGCTTGGCCAGAGACTACGAGCAGTACTTC	CASSLARDYEQYF
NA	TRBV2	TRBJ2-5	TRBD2	TGTGCCAGCAGTGTTGGCGGGAGGGGGGAGACCCAGTACTTC	CASSVGGRGETQYF
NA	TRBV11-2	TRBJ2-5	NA	TGTGCCAGCAGCAAGGGAGACGTGGAAGAGACCCAGTACTTC	CASSKGDVEETQYF
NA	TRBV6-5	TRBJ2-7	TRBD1	TGTGCCAGCAGTTCGGACAGGAGCTCCTACGAGCAGTACTTC	CASSSDRSSYEQYF
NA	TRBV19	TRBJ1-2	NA	TGTGCCAGTAGTATAGACAGGCATGGCTACACCTTC	CASSIDRHGYTF
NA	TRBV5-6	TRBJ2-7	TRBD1	TGTGCCAGCAGCTTAGGGACAGATACCTACGAGCAGTACTTC	CASSLGTDTYEQYF
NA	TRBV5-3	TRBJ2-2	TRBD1	TGTGCCAGCCCGGGACAGCGCTCGCCGAACACCGGGGAGCTGTTTTTT	CASPGQRSPNTGELFF
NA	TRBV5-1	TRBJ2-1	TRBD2	TGCGCCAGCAGCTTGGTGACTAGCGGGGCGGGTGAGCAGTTCTTC	CASSLVTSGAGEQFF
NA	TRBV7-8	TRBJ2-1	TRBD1	TGTGCCAGCCAAACATCGGGGGACAGGGACCACAATGAGCAGTTCTTC	CASQTSGDRDHNEQFF
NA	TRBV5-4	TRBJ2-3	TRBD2	TGTGCCAGCAGCGGGGGGTTCACTAGCGGGGCTAAAGATACGCAGTATTTT	CASSGGFTSGAKDTQYF
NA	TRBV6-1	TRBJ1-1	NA	TGTGCCAGCAGTTCTTACAGGTACCTGAACACTGAAGCTTTCTTT	CASSSYRYLNTEAFF
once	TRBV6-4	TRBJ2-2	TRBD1	TGTGCCAGCAGTGCGGGACAGCACACCGGGGAGCTGTTTTTT	CASSAGQHTGELFF
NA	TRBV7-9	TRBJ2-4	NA	TGTGCCAGCAGTTCTCACAGGGATTCAAACATTCAGTACTTC	CASSSHRDSNIQYF
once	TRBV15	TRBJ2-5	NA	TGTGCCACCAGCAGTTGGAGGCCAGAGCAGACCCAGTACTTC	CATSSWRPEQTQYF
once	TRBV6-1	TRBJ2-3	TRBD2	TGTGCCAGCAGTGAAGCTGTCGCCATTGGGGAGGGGGATACGCAGTATTTT	CASSEAVAIGEGDTQYF
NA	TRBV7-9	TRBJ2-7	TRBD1	TGTGCCAGCAGCCTAATGGGACAGGGCTACGAGCAGTACTTC	CASSLMGQGYEQYF
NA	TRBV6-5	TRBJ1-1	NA	TGTGCCAGCAGTTACCGGGGGGAGTGGTCTGAAGCTTTCTTT	CASSYRGEWSEAFF
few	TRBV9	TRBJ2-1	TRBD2	TGTGCCAGCAGCGTAGATGGCGGGGGGAACAATGAGCAGTTCTTC	CASSVDGGGNNEQFF
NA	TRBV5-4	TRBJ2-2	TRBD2	TGTGCCAGCAGATATCGGGAGGGCCCCGGGGAGCTGTTTTTT	CASRYREGPGELFF
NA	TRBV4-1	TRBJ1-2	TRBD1	TGCGCCAGCAGCCAGATACAGGGGGGATTGGGCTACACCTTC	CASSQIQGGLGYTF
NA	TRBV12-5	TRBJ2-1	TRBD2	TGTGCTAGTGGTTTGGTACGGTTCGGGGCTAGCGGTGCCGGAGTATTCAGCGATGAGCAGTTCTTC	CASGLVRFGASGAGVFSDEQFF
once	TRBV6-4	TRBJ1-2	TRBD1	TGTGCCAGCAGTGACTCGTCGGGGACAGGCCTAAGCGGTGGCTACACCTTC	CASSDSSGTGLSGGYTF
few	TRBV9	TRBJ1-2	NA	TGTGCCAGCAGCGTATCTATCTATGGCTACACCTTC	CASSVSIYGYTF
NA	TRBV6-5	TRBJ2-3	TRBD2	TGTGCCAGCCGGGGACTAGCAGGTCTCGGAGATACGCAGTATTTT	CASRGLAGLGDTQYF
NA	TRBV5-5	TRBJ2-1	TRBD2	TGTGCCAGCAGCTTGGTACGGGGGAGGGCCTTTGGGGAGCAGTTCTTC	CASSLVRGRAFGEQFF
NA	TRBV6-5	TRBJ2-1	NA	TGTGCCAGCAGGAAAACTAGACTCGCCAATGAGCAGTTCTTC	CASRKTRLANEQFF
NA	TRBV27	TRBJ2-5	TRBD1	TGTGCCAGCAGTCCCGGGACAGGGGGAGAGACCCAGTACTTC	CASSPGTGGETQYF
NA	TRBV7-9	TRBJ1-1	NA	TGTGCCAGCAGCTTAGTTGGGCGAGGAGGCACTGAAGCTTTCTTT	CASSLVGRGGTEAFF
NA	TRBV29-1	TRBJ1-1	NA	TGCAGCGTTGGTAGGACTCAGAACACTGAAGCTTTCTTT	CSVGRTQNTEAFF
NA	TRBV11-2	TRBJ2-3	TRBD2	TGTGCCAGCAGCTTAGGCCCGGGAGGTTATGCAGATACGCAGTATTTT	CASSLGPGGYADTQYF
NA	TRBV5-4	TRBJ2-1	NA	TGTGCCAGCAGCTTGGGGGGGTGGACAGACAATGAGCAGTTCTTC	CASSLGGWTDNEQFF